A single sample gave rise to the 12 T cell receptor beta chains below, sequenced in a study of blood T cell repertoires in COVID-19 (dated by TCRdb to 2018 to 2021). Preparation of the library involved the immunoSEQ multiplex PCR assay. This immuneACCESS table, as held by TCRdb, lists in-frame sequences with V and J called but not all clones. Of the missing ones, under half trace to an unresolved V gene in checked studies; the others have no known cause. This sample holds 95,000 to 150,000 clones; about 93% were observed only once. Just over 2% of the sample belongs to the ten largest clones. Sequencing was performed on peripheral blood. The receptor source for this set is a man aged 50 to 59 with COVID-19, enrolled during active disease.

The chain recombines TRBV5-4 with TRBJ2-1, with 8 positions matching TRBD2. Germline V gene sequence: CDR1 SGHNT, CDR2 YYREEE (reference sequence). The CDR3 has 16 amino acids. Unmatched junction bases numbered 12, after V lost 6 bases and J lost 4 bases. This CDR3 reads CASKIGREGPYNEQFF. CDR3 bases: TGTGCCAGCAAAATCGGCCGGGAGGGCCCGTACAATGAGCAGTTCTTC.

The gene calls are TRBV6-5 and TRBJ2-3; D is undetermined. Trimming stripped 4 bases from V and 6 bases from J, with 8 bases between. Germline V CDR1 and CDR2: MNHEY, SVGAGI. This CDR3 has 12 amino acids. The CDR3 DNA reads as TGTGCCAGCAGTTCGTCCCCCGATACGCAGTATTTT. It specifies CASSSSPDTQYF.

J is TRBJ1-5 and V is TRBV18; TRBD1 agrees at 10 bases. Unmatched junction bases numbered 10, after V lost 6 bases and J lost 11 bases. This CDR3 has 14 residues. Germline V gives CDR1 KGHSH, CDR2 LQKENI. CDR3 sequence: CASSPGQGPYSQHF. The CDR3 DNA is TGTGCCAGCTCGCCGGGACAGGGGCCGTACTCCCAGCATTTT.

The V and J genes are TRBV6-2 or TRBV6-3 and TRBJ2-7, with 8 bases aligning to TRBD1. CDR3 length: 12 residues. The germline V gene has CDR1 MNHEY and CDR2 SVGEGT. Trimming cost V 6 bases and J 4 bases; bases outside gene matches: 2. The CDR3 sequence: CASSRTGYEQYF. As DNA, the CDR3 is TGTGCCAGCAGCCGGACAGGGTACGAGCAGTACTTC.

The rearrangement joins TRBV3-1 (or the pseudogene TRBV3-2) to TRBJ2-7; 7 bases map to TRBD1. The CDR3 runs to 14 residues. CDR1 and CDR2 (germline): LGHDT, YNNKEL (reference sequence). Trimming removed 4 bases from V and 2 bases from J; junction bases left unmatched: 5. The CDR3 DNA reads TGTGCCAGCAGCCGGACAGGCCTTACCTACGAGCAGTACTTC. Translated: CASSRTGLTYEQYF.

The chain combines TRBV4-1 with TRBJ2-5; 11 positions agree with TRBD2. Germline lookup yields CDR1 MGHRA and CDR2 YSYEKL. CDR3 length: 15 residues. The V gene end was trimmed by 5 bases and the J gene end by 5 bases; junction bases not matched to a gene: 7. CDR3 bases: TGCGCCAGCAGCGGACGACTAGCGGGAACCGAGACCCAGTACTTC. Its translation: CASSGRLAGTETQYF.

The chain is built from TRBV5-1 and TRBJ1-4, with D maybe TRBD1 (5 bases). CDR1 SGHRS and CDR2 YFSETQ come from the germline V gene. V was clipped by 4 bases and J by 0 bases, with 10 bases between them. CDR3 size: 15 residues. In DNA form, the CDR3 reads TGCGCCAGCAGCCACACAGGTGCAACTAATGAAAAACTGTTTTTT. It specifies CASSHTGATNEKLFF.

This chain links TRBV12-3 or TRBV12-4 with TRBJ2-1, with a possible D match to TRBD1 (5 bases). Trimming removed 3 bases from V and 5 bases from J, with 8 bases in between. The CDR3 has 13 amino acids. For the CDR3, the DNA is TGTGCCAGCAGTTTGGGGCTGAACAATGAGCAGTTCTTC. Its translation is CASSLGLNNEQFF.

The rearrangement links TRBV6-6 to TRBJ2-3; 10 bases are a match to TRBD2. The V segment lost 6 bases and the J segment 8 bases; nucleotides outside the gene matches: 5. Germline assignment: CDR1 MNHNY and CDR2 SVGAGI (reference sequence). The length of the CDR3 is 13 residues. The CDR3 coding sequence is TGTGCCAGCAGCCCCGGGACTAGCGCTACGCAGTATTTT. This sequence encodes CASSPGTSATQYF.

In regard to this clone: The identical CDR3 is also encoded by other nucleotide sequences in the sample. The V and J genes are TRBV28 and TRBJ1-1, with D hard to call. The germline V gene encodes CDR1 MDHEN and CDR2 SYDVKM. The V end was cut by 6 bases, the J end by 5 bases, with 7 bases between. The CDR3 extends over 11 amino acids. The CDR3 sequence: CASRRRTEAFF. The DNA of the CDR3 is TGTGCCAGCAGACGGAGAACTGAAGCTTTCTTT.

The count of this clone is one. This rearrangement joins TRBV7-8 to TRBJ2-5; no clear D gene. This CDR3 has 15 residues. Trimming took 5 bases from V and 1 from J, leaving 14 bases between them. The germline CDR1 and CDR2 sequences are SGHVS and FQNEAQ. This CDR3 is CASSPSIERQETQYF. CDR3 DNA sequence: TGTGCCAGCAGCCCCTCGATTGAGCGCCAAGAGACCCAGTACTTC.

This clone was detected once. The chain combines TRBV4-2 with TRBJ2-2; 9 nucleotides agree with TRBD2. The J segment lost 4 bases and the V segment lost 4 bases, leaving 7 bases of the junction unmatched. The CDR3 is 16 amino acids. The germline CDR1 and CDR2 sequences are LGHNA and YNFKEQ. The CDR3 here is CASSLRTSEITGELFF. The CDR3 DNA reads TGTGCCAGCAGCCTACGGACTAGCGAGATCACCGGGGAGCTGTTTTTT.